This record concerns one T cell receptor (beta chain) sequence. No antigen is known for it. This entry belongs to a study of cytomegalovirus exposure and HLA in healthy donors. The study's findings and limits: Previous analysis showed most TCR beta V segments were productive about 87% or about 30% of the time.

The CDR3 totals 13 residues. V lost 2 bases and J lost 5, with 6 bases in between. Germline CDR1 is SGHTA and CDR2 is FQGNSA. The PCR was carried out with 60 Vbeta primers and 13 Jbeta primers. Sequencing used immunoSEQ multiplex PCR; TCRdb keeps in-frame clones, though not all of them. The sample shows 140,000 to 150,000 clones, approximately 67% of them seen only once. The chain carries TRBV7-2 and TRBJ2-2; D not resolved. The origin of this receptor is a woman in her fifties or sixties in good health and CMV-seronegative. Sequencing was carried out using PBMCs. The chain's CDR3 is CASSLIITGELFF. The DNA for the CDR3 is TGTGCCAGCAGCTTAATTATTACCGGGGAGCTGTTTTTT. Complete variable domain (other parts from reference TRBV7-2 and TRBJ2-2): GAGVSQSPSNKVTEKGKDVELRCDPISGHTALYWYRQSLGQGLEFLIYFQGNSAPDKSGLPSDRFSAERTGGSVSTLTIQRTQQEDSAVYLCASSLIITGELFFGEGSRLTVL.